This TCR beta chain was captured by sequencing in a study of cytomegalovirus exposure and HLA in healthy donors. Method: immunoSEQ multiplex PCR; TCRdb's copy keeps in-frame clones and lacks some. The table has about 340,000 clones, roughly 89% seen once; the top ten hold more than 0.8%. Study observations and caveats: A list of around 160 TCR beta chains associated with cytomegalovirus was given.

As concerns this clone: The target antigen is unknown.

This sequence originates from a woman under 30 in good health and CMV-seronegative. Sequences were obtained from PBMCs.

The CDR3 sequence: CASSLEGGATNEKLFF. CDR3 bases: TGCGCCAGCAGCTTGGAAGGAGGTGCAACTAATGAAAAACTGTTTTTT. This chain joins TRBV5-1 and TRBJ1-4, with D unclear. Trimming took 0 bases from V and 0 from J, leaving 9 bases between them. CDR1 is SGHRS and CDR2 is YFSETQ in the germline V gene. The CDR3 loop spans 16 amino acids.